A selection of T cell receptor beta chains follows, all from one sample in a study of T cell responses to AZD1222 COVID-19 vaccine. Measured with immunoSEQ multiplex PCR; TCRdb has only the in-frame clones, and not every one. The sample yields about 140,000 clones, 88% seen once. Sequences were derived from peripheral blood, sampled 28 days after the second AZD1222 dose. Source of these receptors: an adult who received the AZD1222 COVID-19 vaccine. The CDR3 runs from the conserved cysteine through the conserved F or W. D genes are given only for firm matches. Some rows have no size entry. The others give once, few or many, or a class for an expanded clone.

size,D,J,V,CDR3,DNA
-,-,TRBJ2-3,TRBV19,CASSRSGELSTDTQYF,TGTGCCAGTAGTAGGTCGGGGGAGTTAAGCACAGATACGCAGTATTTT
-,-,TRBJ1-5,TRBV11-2,CASRGGLNQPQHF,TGTGCCAGCCGGGGAGGGCTCAATCAGCCCCAGCATTTT
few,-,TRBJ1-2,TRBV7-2,CASRPKVEYGYTF,TGTGCCAGCAGGCCAAAAGTGGAGTATGGCTACACCTTC
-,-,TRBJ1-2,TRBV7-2,CASSLEVTGSGYTF,TGTGCCAGCAGCTTAGAGGTGACAGGAAGTGGCTACACCTTC
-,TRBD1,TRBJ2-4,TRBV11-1,CASSFPGQGGKNIQYF,TGTGCCAGCAGCTTCCCGGGACAGGGGGGCAAAAACATTCAGTACTTC
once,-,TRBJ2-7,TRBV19,CASSPLTGGGLSYEQYF,TGTGCCAGTAGCCCCTTAACGGGCGGGGGCCTCTCCTACGAGCAGTACTTC
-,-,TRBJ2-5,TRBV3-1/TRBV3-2,CASSQGIGQETQYF,TGTGCCAGCAGCCAAGGGATCGGCCAAGAGACCCAGTACTTC
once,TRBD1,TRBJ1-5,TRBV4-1,CASSGGTGGNQPQHF,TGCGCCAGCAGCGGAGGGACAGGGGGCAATCAGCCCCAGCATTTT
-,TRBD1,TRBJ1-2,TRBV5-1,CASSPIGGGGYTF,TGCGCCAGCAGCCCAATAGGGGGCGGGGGCTACACCTTC
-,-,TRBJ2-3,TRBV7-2,CASSASTDTQYF,TGTGCCAGCAGTGCCAGCACAGATACGCAGTATTTT
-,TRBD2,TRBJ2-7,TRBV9,CASSVRGGNSYEQYF,TGTGCCAGCAGCGTTCGGGGGGGAAATTCCTACGAGCAGTACTTC
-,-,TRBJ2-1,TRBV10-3,CAISGTGTYNEQFF,TGTGCCATCAGTGGGACGGGGACCTACAATGAGCAGTTCTTC
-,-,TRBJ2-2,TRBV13,CASSFSDTGELFF,TGTGCCAGCAGCTTTAGTGACACCGGGGAGCTGTTTTTT
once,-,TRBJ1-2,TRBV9,CASSVGRGWDYGYTF,TGTGCCAGCAGCGTAGGACGGGGTTGGGACTATGGCTACACCTTC
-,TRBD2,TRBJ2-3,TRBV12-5,CAIQVGGVAGKEGVTSTDTQYF,TGTGCCATCCAGGTCGGGGGGGTAGCGGGGAAGGAGGGCGTCACTAGCACAGATACGCAGTATTTT
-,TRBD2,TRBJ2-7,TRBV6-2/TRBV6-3,CASSLAGASRWYEQYF,TGTGCCAGCAGTCTAGCGGGGGCCTCAAGATGGTACGAGCAGTACTTC
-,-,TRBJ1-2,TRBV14,CASSQDLGQSYGYTF,TGTGCCAGCAGCCAAGACTTAGGCCAGTCCTATGGCTACACCTTC
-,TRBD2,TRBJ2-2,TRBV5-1,CASYPLAGVQSGELFF,TGCGCCAGCTACCCCCTTGCGGGAGTACAGTCCGGGGAGCTGTTTTTT
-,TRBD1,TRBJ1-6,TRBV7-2,CASSLQTGYNSPLHF,TGTGCCAGCAGCTTACAGACAGGGTATAATTCACCCCTCCACTTT